This T cell receptor beta chain appears in the sequencing data of a study of human T cells and chemical hapten exposure. As for the study in general: Donors were sensitized with 2% DPC on the upper inner arm. Minor volume differences among pooled libraries chiefly drove per-sample TCR yield variation. Study outcomes and limitations: Expanded TCRs clustered into significantly more large CDR3 similarity groups than controls, the analysis revealed.

This clonotype appeared once. Antigen: not known. This sample's time point: patch test 2, 6 weeks after DPC sensitization. The treatment was: therapeutic diphenylcyclopropenone sensitization with weekly scalp DPC. V dropped 4 bases and J dropped 14; count of bases not matched to a gene: 17. CDR1 LNHDA and CDR2 SQIVND come from the germline V gene (reference sequence). CDR3 size: 16 residues. TCRdb itself ran the RACE reads through MiXCR, one entry per CDR3 protein. Here the sample spans under 100,000 distinct CDR3 sequences, about 9.4% being singletons. The specimen was whole blood, collected in connection with sensitization to the hapten diphenylcyclopropenone (DPC). The V call is TRBV19, the J call TRBJ1-6, with 7 bases that match TRBD1. This clonotype was obtained from a woman between 25 and 40 years old with alopecia areata. Some clones in this sample may be carry-over from other donors' samples. CDR3 DNA: TGTGCCAGTAGTACGAGTACAGGGGCCCCTTATTGGGCCCTCCACTTT. Protein: CASSTSTGAPYWALHF.